These 14 T cell receptor beta chains were all obtained from the same sample, sequenced in a study of shared clonotypes between healthy human individuals. The method was immunoSEQ multiplex PCR; TCRdb's version includes in-frame clones alone and lacks a portion of them. The sample has millions of clones, roughly 95% seen once; the top ten hold around 1.1%. As defined, naive CD8 cells were CD45RO-negative and positively selected for CCR7, with terminally differentiated effector memory CD45RA+ cells excluded. The sample taken for sequencing was naive CD8+ T cells sorted from blood. The source is a man aged 18 to 29 in good health.

The chain couples TRBV5-1 to TRBJ2-7; 9 bases match TRBD2. Germline values: CDR1 SGHRS, CDR2 YFSETQ. Unmatched junction bases numbered 21, after V lost 4 bases and J lost 7 bases. This CDR3 has 18 amino acids. The CDR3 here is CASSLEGLAGSAVREQYF. The DNA for the CDR3 is TGCGCCAGCAGCCTGGAGGGGCTAGCGGGGTCGGCGGTCCGGGAGCAGTACTTC.

This clone appeared a single time. The CDR3 DNA is TGTGCCAGCAGCTTATCGGCTAGCGGGACCCGCGAGCAGTACTTC. Encoded protein: CASSLSASGTREQYF. The J gene is TRBJ2-5, the V gene TRBV7-2, with 9 nucleotides matching TRBD2. The DNA matches TRBJ2-7 better at its end, which makes the J call doubtful. Germline CDR1 is SGHTA and CDR2 is FQGNSA. This CDR3 spans 15 amino acids.

The V gene is TRBV27, the J gene TRBJ1-2; D uncertain. CDR1 MNHEY and CDR2 SMNVEV come from the germline V gene (reference sequence). CDR3 length: 12 amino acids. V dropped 6 bases and J dropped 4 bases, with 9 bases sitting between them. As DNA, the CDR3 is TGTGCCAGCAGACAGTTTGGCTATGGCTACACCTTC. Translated, it gives CASRQFGYGYTF.

Details on this clone: The sample has other DNA sequences that encode this CDR3 too. The chain has TRBV6-6 and TRBJ2-7; 10 bases are a match to TRBD2. Trimming at V came to 5 bases and at J to 4 bases, leaving 2 bases not matched to a gene. Per the germline V gene, CDR1 is MNHNY and CDR2 is SVGAGI (reference sequence). The CDR3 is 13 amino acids. The CDR3 coding sequence is TGTGCCAGCAGTCTAGCGGGAGCTTACGAGCAGTACTTC. Protein sequence: CASSLAGAYEQYF.

The chain has TRBV10-2 and TRBJ2-7; no clear D. Germline V gene data show CDR1 as WSHSY and CDR2 as SAAADI. Trimming removed 6 bases from V and 0 bases from J, with 3 bases in between. This CDR3 spans 11 amino acids. The CDR3 loop is CASRYSYEQYF. CDR3 sequence (DNA): TGCGCCAGCAGATACTCCTACGAGCAGTACTTC.

This chain links TRBV6-7 with TRBJ2-1; 7 positions match TRBD1. TRBV6-7 is flagged as an ORF with uncertain function. The junction had 9 bases not matched to a gene; V was cut back by 2 bases and J by 2 bases. The CDR3 has 17 amino acids. The CDR3 spells CASSYPTGELAYNEQFF. The DNA of the CDR3 is TGTGCCAGCAGTTACCCCACAGGGGAGCTGGCCTACAATGAGCAGTTCTTC.

To note about this clone: The sample contains more than one DNA sequence encoding this CDR3. This chain uses TRBV18 with TRBJ2-7; D possibly corresponds to TRBD2 (6 bases). The CDR3 sequence is 14 residues long. Trimming took off 3 bases at V and 0 bases at J, with 9 bases between the two ends. From germline, CDR1 is KGHSH and CDR2 LQKENI. The CDR3 nucleotides read TGTGCCAGCTCACCGCGGCGGGACTCCTACGAGCAGTACTTC. It translates to CASSPRRDSYEQYF.

CDR3 region: CASSFDYEQYF. Written as DNA, the CDR3 is TGTGCCAGCAGTTTCGACTACGAGCAGTACTTC. This chain links TRBV6-5 with TRBJ2-7; D gene unclear. This CDR3 is built from 11 residues. Germline V gene lookup returns CDR1 MNHEY and CDR2 SVGAGI. V lost 4 bases and J lost 3, with 4 bases in between.

The chain has TRBV30 and TRBJ1-2, with D uncertain. This CDR3 is 12 amino acids long. Germline-derived CDR1 and CDR2 are GTSNPN and SVGIG (reference sequence). Deletions cut 6 bases from V and 8 bases from J, with 16 bases between. In nucleotides, the CDR3 is TGTGCCTGTCAAGACGGGAGGGAAGGCTACACCTTC. This encodes CACQDGREGYTF. The complete variable domain, with remaining parts taken from reference TRBV30 and TRBJ1-2, reads SQTIHQWPATLVQPVGSPLSLECTVEGTSNPNLYWYRQAAGRGLQLLFYSVGIGQISSEVPQNLSASRPQDRQFILSSKKLLLSDSGFYLCACQDGREGYTFGSGTRLTVV.

This sequence joins TRBV10-1 and TRBJ2-7; TRBD1 is a possible D gene (5 bases). V dropped 2 bases and J dropped 2 bases, with 16 bases sitting between them. Germline V gene sequence: CDR1 WNHNN, CDR2 SYGVQD (reference sequence). The CDR3 covers 16 residues. CDR3 coding DNA: TGCGCCAGCAGTGAGAGGGGTTCTGGGGCTACCTACGAGCAGTACTTC. Its protein is CASSERGSGATYEQYF.

The CDR3 spells CASSPETGDRSYEQYF. CDR3 coding DNA: TGTGCCAGCTCACCAGAGACAGGTGATCGCTCCTACGAGCAGTACTTC. V and J are TRBV18 and TRBJ2-7, with D possibly TRBD1 on 6 matching bases. The CDR3 has 16 residues. CDR1 and CDR2 from the germline V gene are KGHSH and LQKENI. Trimming removed 2 bases at V and 0 bases at J, with 14 bases between.

The chain recombines TRBV28 with TRBJ1-5, with D hard to call. CDR1 is MDHEN, CDR2 SYDVKM, per germline. CDR3 length equals 15 residues. With 2 bases removed from V and 2 bases from J, the gap between germline ends came to 10 bases. The CDR3 loop reads CASSLGEFGNQPQHF. For the CDR3, the DNA is TGTGCCAGCAGTTTAGGGGAGTTCGGCAATCAGCCCCAGCATTTT.

The J gene is TRBJ2-3, the V gene TRBV13, with 10 bases identical to TRBD2. The CDR3 sequence is 16 residues long. Losses at the gene ends were 4 bases for V and 2 bases for J; bases not matched to a gene: 6. The V gene's germline CDR1 is PRHDT and CDR2 FYEKMQ (reference sequence). CDR3 sequence: CASSSMTSGLTDTQYF. The CDR3 bases are TGTGCCAGCAGCTCGATGACTAGCGGGCTCACAGATACGCAGTATTTT.

This sequence joins TRBV2 and TRBJ2-3; TRBD2 aligns across 9 bases. CDR3 length: 18 residues. The junction had 8 bases not matched to a gene; V was cut back by 0 bases and J by 1 base. Germline CDR1 and CDR2: SNHLY and FYNNEI. CDR3 nucleotide sequence: TGTGCCAGCAGTGAAGCCTGGGCTAGCGGGACGGGCACAGATACGCAGTATTTT. Translation gives CASSEAWASGTGTDTQYF.